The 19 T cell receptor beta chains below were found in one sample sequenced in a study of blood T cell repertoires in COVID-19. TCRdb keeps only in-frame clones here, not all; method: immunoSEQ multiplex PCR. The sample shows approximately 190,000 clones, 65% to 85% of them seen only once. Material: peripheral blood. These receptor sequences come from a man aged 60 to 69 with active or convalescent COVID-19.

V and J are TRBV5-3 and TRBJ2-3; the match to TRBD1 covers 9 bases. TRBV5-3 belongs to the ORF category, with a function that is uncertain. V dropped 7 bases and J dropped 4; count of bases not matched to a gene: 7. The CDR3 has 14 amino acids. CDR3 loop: CARDGQGLADTQYF. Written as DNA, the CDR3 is TGTGCCAGAGACGGACAGGGGCTCGCAGATACGCAGTATTTT.

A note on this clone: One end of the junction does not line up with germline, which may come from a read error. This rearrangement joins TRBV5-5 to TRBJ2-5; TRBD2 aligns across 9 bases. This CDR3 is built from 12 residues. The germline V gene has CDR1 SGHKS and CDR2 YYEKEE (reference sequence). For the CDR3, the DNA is TGTGCCAGCAGCCCTATAGCGGGAGTCTCGGACTTC. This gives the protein CASSPIAGVSDF.

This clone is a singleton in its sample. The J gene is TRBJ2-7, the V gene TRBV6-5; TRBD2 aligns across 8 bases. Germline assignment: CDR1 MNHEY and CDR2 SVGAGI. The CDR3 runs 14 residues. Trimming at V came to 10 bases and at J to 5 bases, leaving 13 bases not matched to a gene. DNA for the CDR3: TGTGCCACCGGGGGGGGGTACGACGGCAACGAGCAGTACTTC. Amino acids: CATGGGYDGNEQYF.

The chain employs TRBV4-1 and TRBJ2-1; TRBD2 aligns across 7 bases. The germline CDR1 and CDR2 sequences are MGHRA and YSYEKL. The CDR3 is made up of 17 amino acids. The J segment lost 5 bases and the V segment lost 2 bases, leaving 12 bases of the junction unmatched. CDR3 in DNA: TGCGCCAGCAGCCAAAGGGTCGGCGGGAGAATCAACAATGAGCAGTTCTTC. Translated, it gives CASSQRVGGRINNEQFF.

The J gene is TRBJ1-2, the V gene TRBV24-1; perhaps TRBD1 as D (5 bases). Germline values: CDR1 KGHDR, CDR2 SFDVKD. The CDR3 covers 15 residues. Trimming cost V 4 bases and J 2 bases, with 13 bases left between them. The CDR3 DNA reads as TGTGCCACCAGTGAATATCTGACAGAAAACTATGGCTACACCTTC. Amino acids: CATSEYLTENYGYTF.

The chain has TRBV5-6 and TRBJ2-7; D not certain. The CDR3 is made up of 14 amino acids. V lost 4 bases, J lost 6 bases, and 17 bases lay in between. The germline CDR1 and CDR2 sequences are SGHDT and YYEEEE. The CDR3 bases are TGTGCCAGCAGCCTCGACATTTCCTTGGGCGAGCAGTACTTC. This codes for CASSLDISLGEQYF.

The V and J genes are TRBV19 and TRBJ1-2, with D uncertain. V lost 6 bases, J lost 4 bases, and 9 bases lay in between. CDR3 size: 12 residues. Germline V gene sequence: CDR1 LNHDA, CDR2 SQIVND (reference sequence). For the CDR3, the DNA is TGTGCCAGTAGCTCTAGTGGCTATGGCTACACCTTC. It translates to CASSSSGYGYTF.

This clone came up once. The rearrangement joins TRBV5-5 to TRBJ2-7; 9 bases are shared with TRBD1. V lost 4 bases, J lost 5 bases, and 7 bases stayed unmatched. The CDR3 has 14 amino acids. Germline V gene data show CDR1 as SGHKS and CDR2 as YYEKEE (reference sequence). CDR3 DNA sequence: TGTGCCAGCAGCGAGGGACAGGGTCGGGACGAGCAGTACTTC. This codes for CASSEGQGRDEQYF. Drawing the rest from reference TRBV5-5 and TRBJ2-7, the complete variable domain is DAGVTQSPTHLIKTRGQQVTLRCSPISGHKSVSWYQQVLGQGPQFIFQYYEKEERGRGNFPDRFSARQFPNYSSELNVNALLLGDSALYLCASSEGQGRDEQYFGPGTRLTVT.

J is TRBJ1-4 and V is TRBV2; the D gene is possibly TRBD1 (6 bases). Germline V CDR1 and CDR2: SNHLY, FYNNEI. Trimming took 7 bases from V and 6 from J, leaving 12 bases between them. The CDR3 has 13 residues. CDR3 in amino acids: CASKGDGDEKLFF. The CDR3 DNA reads TGTGCCAGCAAGGGGGACGGAGATGAAAAACTGTTTTTT.

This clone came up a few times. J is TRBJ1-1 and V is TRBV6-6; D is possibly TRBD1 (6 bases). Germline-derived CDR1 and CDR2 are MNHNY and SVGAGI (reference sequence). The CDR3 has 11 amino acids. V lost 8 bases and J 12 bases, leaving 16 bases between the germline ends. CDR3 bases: TGTGCCAGCCGAGACAGGATTGGTCCTTTCTTT. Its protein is CASRDRIGPFF.

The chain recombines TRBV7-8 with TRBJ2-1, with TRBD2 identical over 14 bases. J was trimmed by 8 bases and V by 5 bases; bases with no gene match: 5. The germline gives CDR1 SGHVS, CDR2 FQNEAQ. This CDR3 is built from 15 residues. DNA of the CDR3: TGTGCCAGCAGCCAAGGGACTAGCGGGAGCTATGAGCAGTTCTTC. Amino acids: CASSQGTSGSYEQFF.

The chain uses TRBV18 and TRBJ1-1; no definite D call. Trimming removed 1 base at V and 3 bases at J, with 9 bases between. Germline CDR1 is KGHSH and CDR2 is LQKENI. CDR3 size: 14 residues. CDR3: CASSPQGRDTEAFF. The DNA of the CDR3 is TGTGCCAGCTCACCACAAGGGAGGGACACTGAAGCTTTCTTT.

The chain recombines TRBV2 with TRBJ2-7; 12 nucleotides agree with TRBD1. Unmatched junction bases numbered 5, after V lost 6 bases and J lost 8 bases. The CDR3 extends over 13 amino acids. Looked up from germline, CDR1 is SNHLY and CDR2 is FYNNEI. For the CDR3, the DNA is TGTGCCAGCAGGGGACAGGGGGCGTGGAAGCAGTACTTC. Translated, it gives CASRGQGAWKQYF.

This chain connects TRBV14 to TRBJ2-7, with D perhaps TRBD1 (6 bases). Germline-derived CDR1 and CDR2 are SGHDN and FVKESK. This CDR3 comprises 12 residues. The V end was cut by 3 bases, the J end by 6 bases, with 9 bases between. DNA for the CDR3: TGTGCCAGCAGCCATGAGGGGGTCGAGCAGTACTTC. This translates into CASSHEGVEQYF.

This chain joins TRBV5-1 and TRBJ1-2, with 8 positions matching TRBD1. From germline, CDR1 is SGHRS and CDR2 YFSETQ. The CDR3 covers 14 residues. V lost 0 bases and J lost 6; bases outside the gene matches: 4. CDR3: CASSLGTGFNGYTF. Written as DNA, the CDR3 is TGCGCCAGCAGCTTGGGGACAGGGTTTAATGGCTACACCTTC.

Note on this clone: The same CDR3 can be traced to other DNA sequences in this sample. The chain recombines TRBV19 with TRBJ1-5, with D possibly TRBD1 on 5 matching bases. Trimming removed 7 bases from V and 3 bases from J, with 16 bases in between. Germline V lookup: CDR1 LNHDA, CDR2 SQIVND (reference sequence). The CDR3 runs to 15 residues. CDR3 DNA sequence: TGTGCCAGTACCCCCCCTACAGGTTTCAATCAGCCCCAGCATTTT. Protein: CASTPPTGFNQPQHF.

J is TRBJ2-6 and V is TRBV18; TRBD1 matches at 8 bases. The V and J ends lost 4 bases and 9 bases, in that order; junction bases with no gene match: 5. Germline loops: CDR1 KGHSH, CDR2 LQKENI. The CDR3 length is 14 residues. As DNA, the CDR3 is TGTGCCAGCTCACTTGGGACAGGTCTCAACGTCCTGACTTTC. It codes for CASSLGTGLNVLTF.

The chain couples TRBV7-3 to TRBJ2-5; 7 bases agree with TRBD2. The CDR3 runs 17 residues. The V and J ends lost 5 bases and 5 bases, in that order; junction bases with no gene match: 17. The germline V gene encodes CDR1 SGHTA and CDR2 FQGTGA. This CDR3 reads CASSRRRMAGDDETQYF. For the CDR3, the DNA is TGTGCCAGCAGCCGCCGCCGGATGGCGGGAGATGATGAGACCCAGTACTTC. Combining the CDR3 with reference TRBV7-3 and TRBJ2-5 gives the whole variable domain GAGVSQTPSNKVTEKGKYVELRCDPISGHTALYWYRQSLGQGPEFLIYFQGTGAADDSGLPNDRFFAVRPEGSVSTLKIQRTERGDSAVYLCASSRRRMAGDDETQYFGPGTRLLVL.

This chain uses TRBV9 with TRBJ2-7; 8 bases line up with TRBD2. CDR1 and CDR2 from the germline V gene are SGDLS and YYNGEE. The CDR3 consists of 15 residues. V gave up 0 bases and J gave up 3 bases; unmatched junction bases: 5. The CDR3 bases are TGTGCCAGCAGCGTAGGAGCGGGAGCCGACTACGAGCAGTACTTC. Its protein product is CASSVGAGADYEQYF.